The 14 T cell receptor beta chains listed next were all sequenced from one sample in a study of response to subunit inactivated influenza vaccine. TCRdb analysed the RT-PCR reads with MiXCR anew, one entry per CDR3 protein. The sample includes approximately 250,000 distinct CDR3 sequences, 12% of them seen just once. The sequences come from non-naive T cells sorted from PBMCs, collected around 15 days before vaccination. These receptors all stem from a man aged 50 to 59 who received an inactivated influenza vaccine.

This clonotype was detected many times. The rearrangement links TRBV9 to TRBJ1-6; no clear D. CDR1 and CDR2 from the germline V gene are SGDLS and YYNGEE. The CDR3 length is 13 residues. V was trimmed by 0 bases and J by 9 bases, leaving 7 bases between them. CDR3 nucleotide sequence: TGTGCCAGCAGCGTAGATCCGGGTTCACCCCTCCACTTT. Protein sequence: CASSVDPGSPLHF.

This clonotype was recorded a few times. The chain combines TRBV6-2 or TRBV6-3 with TRBJ1-6, with D hard to call. CDR3 length: 11 residues. Germline V gene sequence: CDR1 MNHEY, CDR2 SVGEGT. Trimming took off 4 bases at V and 9 bases at J, with 4 bases between the two ends. The CDR3 protein is CASSSVSPLHF. Here the CDR3 DNA reads TGTGCCAGCAGTTCCGTTTCACCCCTCCACTTT.

This clonotype occurred many times. The V gene is TRBV9, the J gene TRBJ1-3; no definite D call. The V gene's germline CDR1 is SGDLS and CDR2 YYNGEE. The V end was cut by 0 bases, the J end by 0 bases, with 13 bases between. This CDR3 spans 17 amino acids. The CDR3 spells CASSVAPAQSSGNTIYF. CDR3 coding DNA: TGTGCCAGCAGCGTAGCCCCGGCCCAGAGCTCTGGAAACACCATATATTTT.

This clonotype occurred many times. V usage is TRBV6-2 or TRBV6-3 and J usage is TRBJ2-5; no firm D call. The germline V and J ends were trimmed by 6 bases and 5 bases, with 7 bases remaining between them. There are 11 residues in the CDR3. Germline CDR1 reads MNHEY; CDR2 reads SVGEGT. The CDR3 DNA sequence: TGTGCCAGCAGCCGTCGGGAGACCCAGTACTTC. Its protein is CASSRRETQYF.

The gene calls are TRBV4-1 and TRBJ2-7, with D tentatively TRBD2 (6 bases). The V end was cut by 3 bases, the J end by 3 bases, with 9 bases between. The germline gives CDR1 MGHRA, CDR2 YSYEKL. This CDR3 has 13 amino acids. The CDR3 region has the DNA TGCGCCAGCAGCCATGGACTACTCTACGAGCAGTACTTC. Translated, it gives CASSHGLLYEQYF.

Note on this clonotype: It may be a read error: a sequence one base away is much more abundant. J is TRBJ1-2 and V is TRBV20-1; D perhaps matches TRBD1 (6 bases). CDR1 DFQATT and CDR2 SNEGSKA come from the germline V gene (reference sequence). This CDR3 comprises 12 residues. The CDR3 reads CSAPPTGYGYSF. Written as DNA, the CDR3 is TGCAGTGCCCCACCGACAGGCTATGGCTACTCCTTC.

This clonotype was counted a few times. The CDR3 DNA follows: TGTGCCAGCAGTTACTCGGGGTCGCGTGAGCAGTTCTTC. Protein product: CASSYSGSREQFF. V gene TRBV6-5 combines with J gene TRBJ2-1; unclear D gene. The V end was cut by 0 bases, the J end by 9 bases, with 9 bases between. The V gene's germline CDR1 is MNHEY and CDR2 SVGAGI. CDR3 length: 13 residues.

In its sample, this clonotype was seen a few times. This chain links TRBV7-2 with TRBJ2-1, with D possibly TRBD2 on 6 matching bases. The germline V gene has CDR1 SGHTA and CDR2 FQGNSA. V was cut by 5 bases and J by 2 bases, with 13 bases left in between. This CDR3 has 15 residues. CDR3 nucleotides: TGTGCCAGCAGCACCGGGAGTGTACCCTACAATGAGCAGTTCTTC. Translating gives CASSTGSVPYNEQFF. The complete variable domain, with remaining parts taken from reference TRBV7-2 and TRBJ2-1, reads GAGVSQSPSNKVTEKGKDVELRCDPISGHTALYWYRQSLGQGLEFLIYFQGNSAPDKSGLPSDRFSAERTGGSVSTLTIQRTQQEDSAVYLCASSTGSVPYNEQFFGPGTRLTVL.

The V gene is TRBV5-5, the J gene TRBJ1-1, with a tentative D call TRBD1 (6 bases). Germline assignment: CDR1 SGHKS and CDR2 YYEKEE (reference sequence). The CDR3 spans 16 residues. Trimming removed 4 bases from V and 4 bases from J, with 20 bases in between. CDR3 protein: CASSPTLVQGTTEAFF. The DNA of the CDR3 is TGTGCCAGCAGCCCTACCCTGGTGCAGGGGACCACTGAAGCTTTCTTT.

This clonotype was recorded a few times. The chain joins TRBV5-1 to TRBJ2-3; D may be TRBD2 (6 bases). The germline V gene encodes CDR1 SGHRS and CDR2 YFSETQ. V was clipped by 4 bases and J by 0 bases, with 15 bases between them. The CDR3 is made up of 16 amino acids. CDR3 in amino acids: CASSIQSGSSTDTQYF. The CDR3 DNA reads as TGCGCCAGCAGCATCCAAAGCGGGTCTAGCACAGATACGCAGTATTTT.

This clonotype was recorded a few times. The DNA of the CDR3 is TGCGCCAGCAGCCAAATCGCGACGAGATATTCACCCCTCCACTTT. Its translation: CASSQIATRYSPLHF. V usage is TRBV4-3 and J usage is TRBJ1-6; D remains ambiguous. CDR1 is LGHNA and CDR2 is YSLEER in the germline V gene. The CDR3 is 15 amino acids. Trimming removed 2 bases at V and 8 bases at J, with 13 bases between.

The table lists this clonotype with many counts. V gene TRBV5-1 combines with J gene TRBJ1-1; D is unresolved. CDR3 length: 14 residues. Germline CDR1 and CDR2: SGHRS and YFSETQ. Deletions cut 6 bases from V and 0 bases from J, with 12 bases between. The CDR3 region is CASTKGDMNTEAFF. Written as DNA, the CDR3 is TGCGCCAGCACCAAAGGAGATATGAACACTGAAGCTTTCTTT.

This clonotype was detected many times. V and J are TRBV12-3 or TRBV12-4 and TRBJ1-4, with TRBD1 identical over 9 bases. This CDR3 region has 15 residues. With V trimmed by 5 bases and J by 7 bases, 8 bases remained unmatched. The CDR3 spells CASSRTGTGFEKLFF. Here the CDR3 DNA reads TGTGCCAGCAGTAGAACCGGGACAGGGTTTGAAAAACTGTTTTTT.

The V and J genes are TRBV13 and TRBJ2-5; the D is unclear. The CDR3 is made up of 14 amino acids. The V end was cut by 5 bases, the J end by 5 bases, with 15 bases between. From germline, CDR1 is PRHDT and CDR2 FYEKMQ (reference sequence). CDR3 nucleotide sequence: TGTGCCAGCAGCGAAGTGGGTTTGGAGGAGACCCAGTACTTC. Residues: CASSEVGLEETQYF.